This T cell receptor (beta chain) was recovered during a study of type 1 regulatory T cells. Study at large: This in vitro CD4 product, T-allo10, is enriched for Tr1 cells and alloantigen-specific.

TCRdb reprocessed the reads via MiXCR and lists one record per CDR3 protein. The sample has some 90,000 distinct CDR3 sequences; around 30% are singletons. Trimming removed 0 bases from V and 0 bases from J, with 11 bases in between. From germline, CDR1 is MNHNY and CDR2 SVGAGI (reference sequence). This CDR3 region has 16 residues. The rearrangement uses TRBV6-6 and TRBJ1-1; D is ambiguous. The sample comprised CD4+ T cells, either the whole sample or a sorted fraction (not recorded which). The clonotype originates from a human donor in good health. The CDR3, as DNA: TGTGCCAGCAGTTACTCCTCCCGGGTCATGAACACTGAAGCTTTCTTT. It encodes CASSYSSRVMNTEAFF.